This T cell receptor (beta chain) was captured in a study of blood T cell repertoires in COVID-19. Profiled with immunoSEQ multiplex PCR; TCRdb holds only in-frame clones, not every one. The sample contains 160,000 or so clones, 84% of which appear only once. This clonotype was obtained from a woman aged 50 to 65 who had recovered from COVID-19. Sequencing was carried out using PBMCs or T cells enriched from blood (not recorded which).

The CDR3 DNA reads as TGCGCCAGCAGCTTGGGGACAGAAGGGCGGAGCTCCTATAATTCACCCCTCCACTTT. This gives the protein CASSLGTEGRSSYNSPLHF. The chain combines TRBV5-1 with TRBJ1-6, with D possibly being TRBD1 (6 bases). Between the trimmed V and J ends, which lost 0 bases and 0 bases, there was a span of 16 bases. This CDR3 comprises 19 residues. Per germline, CDR1 SGHRS and CDR2 YFSETQ. Full variable domain (remainder filled in from reference TRBV5-1 and TRBJ1-6): KAGVTQTPRYLIKTRGQQVTLSCSPISGHRSVSWYQQTPGQGLQFLFEYFSETQRNKGNFPGRFSGRQFSNSRSEMNVSTLELGDSALYLCASSLGTEGRSSYNSPLHFGNGTRLTVT.